This T cell receptor (beta chain) is from a study of beta chain features in type 1 diabetes. Study at large: No age, gender or cell yield differences were seen between patients and healthy donors.

Sampling consisted of one heparinised blood draw per donor, averaging around 110 mL. There are 14 residues in the CDR3. V shed 1 base and J shed 1 base, with 8 bases lying between them. Germline V CDR1 and CDR2: SGHKS, YYEKEE (reference sequence). The study reverse transcribed the entire isolated RNA, so it sequenced expressed TCRB transcripts. Regulatory, naive and central memory T cell samples averaged around 3.6 million reads. Sequenced by immunoSEQ multiplex PCR; TCRdb stores in-frame clones only, minus some. The sample carries approximately 160,000 clones, approximately 8.1% recorded once. The source material was central memory CD4+ T cells from blood. This TCR came from a young man in good health. This chain connects TRBV5-5 to TRBJ1-1; D call uncertain. This chain's CDR3 is CASSLQQTNTEAFF. The CDR3, as DNA: TGTGCCAGCAGCTTGCAACAGACGAACACTGAAGCTTTCTTT.